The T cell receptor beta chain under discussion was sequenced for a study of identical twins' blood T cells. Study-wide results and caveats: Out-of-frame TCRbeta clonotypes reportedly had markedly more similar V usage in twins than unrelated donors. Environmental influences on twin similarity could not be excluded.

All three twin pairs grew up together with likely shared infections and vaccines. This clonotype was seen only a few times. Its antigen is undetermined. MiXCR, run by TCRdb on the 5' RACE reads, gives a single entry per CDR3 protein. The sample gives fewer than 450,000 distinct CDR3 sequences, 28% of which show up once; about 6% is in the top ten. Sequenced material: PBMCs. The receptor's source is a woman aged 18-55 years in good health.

The CDR3 is CSVTHTGTGELFF. CDR3 DNA: TGCAGCGTTACTCATACAGGAACCGGGGAGCTGTTTTTT. The chain joins TRBV29-1 to TRBJ2-2; D might be TRBD1 (5 bases). Looked up from germline, CDR1 is SQVTM and CDR2 is ANQGSEA. The V gene lost 5 bases and the J gene lost 5 bases, with 12 bases spanning the gap. The CDR3 loop spans 13 amino acids.